The 4 T cell receptor beta chains given below trace back to one sample, sequenced in a study of blood T cells in healthy people across ages. It was with a sample-barcoded 5' primer and a J-beta primer mix that a second PCR of about 7 to 12 cycles was run. TCRdb recomputed calls from the 5' RACE reads with MiXCR, one row per CDR3 protein. The table lists 1.5 million to 2 million distinct CDR3 sequences, about 28% of them singletons, with less than 9.5% in the top ten. The sample consisted of blood. Receptors originate from a woman in her twenties or thirties in good health.

The table lists this clonotype with many counts. This chain links TRBV28 with TRBJ2-3; D remains ambiguous. The CDR3 is made up of 14 amino acids. The V gene lost 3 bases and the J gene lost 2 bases, with 9 bases spanning the gap. Germline CDR1 MDHEN, CDR2 SYDVKM. CDR3 region: CASSFPRYTDTQYF. The CDR3 DNA reads as TGTGCCAGCAGTTTTCCAAGATACACAGATACGCAGTATTTT.

This clonotype showed up just a few times. The V call is TRBV11-2, the J call TRBJ2-3, with 9 bases identical to TRBD1. The germline V gene encodes CDR1 SGHAT and CDR2 FQNNGV. This CDR3 contains 16 residues. Germline trimming cut 5 bases from V and 3 bases from J; bases unmatched to any gene: 9. Here the CDR3 DNA reads TGTGCCAGCAGCCAACGACGGGGACAGGGTACAGATACGCAGTATTTT. The encoded protein is CASSQRRGQGTDTQYF.

In this sample, this clonotype turned up a few times. The genes are TRBV20-1 and TRBJ2-1; TRBD2 matches 10 bases. The CDR3 loop spans 18 amino acids. The germline CDR1 and CDR2 sequences are DFQATT and SNEGSKA (reference sequence). With V trimmed by 1 base and J by 0 bases, 9 bases remained unmatched. The CDR3 is CSARGPSGRSGSYNEQFF. The CDR3 DNA reads TGCAGTGCTAGAGGTCCTAGCGGGAGATCCGGCTCCTACAATGAGCAGTTCTTC.

The gene calls are TRBV12-3 or TRBV12-4 and TRBJ2-5; TRBD1 might be the D (5 bases). V was trimmed by 6 bases and J by 5 bases, leaving 19 bases between them. This CDR3 spans 15 amino acids. The CDR3 loop reads CASSQPRGHGETQYF. The CDR3 DNA reads as TGTGCCAGCAGCCAGCCCCGTGGACACGGGGAGACCCAGTACTTC.